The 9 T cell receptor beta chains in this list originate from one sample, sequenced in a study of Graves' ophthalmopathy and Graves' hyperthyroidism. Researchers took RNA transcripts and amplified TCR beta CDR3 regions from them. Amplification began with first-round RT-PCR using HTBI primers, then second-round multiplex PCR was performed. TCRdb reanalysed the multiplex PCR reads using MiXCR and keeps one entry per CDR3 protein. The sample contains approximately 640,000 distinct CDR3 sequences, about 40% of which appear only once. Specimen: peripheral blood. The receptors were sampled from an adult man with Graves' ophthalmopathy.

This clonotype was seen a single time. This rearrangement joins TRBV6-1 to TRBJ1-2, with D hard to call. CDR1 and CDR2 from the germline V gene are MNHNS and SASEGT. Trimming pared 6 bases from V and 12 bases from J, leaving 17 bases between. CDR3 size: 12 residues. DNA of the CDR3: TGTGCCAGCAGAATTGCGGGCCAAGGCCACACCTTC. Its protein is CASRIAGQGHTF.

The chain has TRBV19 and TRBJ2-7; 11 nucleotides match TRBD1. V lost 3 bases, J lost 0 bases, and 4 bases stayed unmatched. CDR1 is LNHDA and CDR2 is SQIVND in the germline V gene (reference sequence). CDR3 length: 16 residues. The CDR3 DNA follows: TGTGCCAGTAGTATCCCGGGACAGGGGGACTCCTACGAGCAGTACTTC. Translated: CASSIPGQGDSYEQYF.

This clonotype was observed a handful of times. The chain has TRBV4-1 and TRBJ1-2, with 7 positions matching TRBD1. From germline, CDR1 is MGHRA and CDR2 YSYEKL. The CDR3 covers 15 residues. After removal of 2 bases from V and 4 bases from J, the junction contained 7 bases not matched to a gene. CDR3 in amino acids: CASSQLGGTGYGYTF. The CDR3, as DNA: TGCGCCAGCAGCCAACTAGGGGGCACGGGCTATGGCTACACCTTC.

The CDR3 loop reads CAISGAVQDTIYF. DNA for the CDR3: TGTGCCATCAGTGGGGCAGTCCAAGACACCATATATTTT. The V gene is TRBV10-3, the J gene TRBJ1-3; D remains ambiguous. The germline V gene encodes CDR1 ENHRY and CDR2 SYGVKD. The CDR3 is 13 amino acids. V was shortened by 4 bases and J by 8 bases, with 12 bases between the two germline ends.

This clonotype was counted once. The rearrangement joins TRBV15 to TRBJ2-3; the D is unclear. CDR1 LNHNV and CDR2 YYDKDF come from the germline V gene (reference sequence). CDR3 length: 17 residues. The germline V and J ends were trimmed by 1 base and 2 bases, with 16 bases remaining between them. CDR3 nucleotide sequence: TGTGCCACCAGCAGAGTTCAGACGTCCATACCCACAGATACGCAGTATTTT. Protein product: CATSRVQTSIPTDTQYF.

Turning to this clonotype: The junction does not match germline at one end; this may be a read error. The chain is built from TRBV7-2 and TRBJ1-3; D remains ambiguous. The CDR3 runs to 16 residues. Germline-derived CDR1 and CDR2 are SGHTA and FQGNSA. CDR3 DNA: TGTGCCAGCAGCCAGGATATTGGTTTCTCTGGAAACACCGTATATTTT. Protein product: CASSQDIGFSGNTVYF.

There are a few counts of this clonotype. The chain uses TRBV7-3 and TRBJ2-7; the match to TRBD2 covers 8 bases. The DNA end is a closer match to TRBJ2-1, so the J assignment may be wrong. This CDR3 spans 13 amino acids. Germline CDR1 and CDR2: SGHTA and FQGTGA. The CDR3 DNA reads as TGTGCCAGCAGCTCATCGAGCGGGGGAGAGCAGTTCTTC. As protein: CASSSSSGGEQFF.

The CDR3 sequence is CASSVQGFNEKLFF. CDR3 coding DNA: TGTGCCAGCAGCGTACAGGGGTTTAATGAAAAACTGTTTTTT. The chain recombines TRBV9 with TRBJ1-4, with a weak D call TRBD1 (6 bases). Germline V gives CDR1 SGDLS, CDR2 YYNGEE. The ends were cut back, 1 base at V and 4 bases at J, with 8 bases in the middle. The CDR3 is 14 residues long. The variable domain in full, completed from reference TRBV9 and TRBJ1-4, reads DSGVTQTPKHLITATGQRVTLRCSPRSGDLSVYWYQQSLDQGLQFLIQYYNGEERAKGNILERFSAQQFPDLHSELNLSSLELGDSALYFCASSVQGFNEKLFFGSGTQLSVL.

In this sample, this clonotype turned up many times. CDR3 amino acids: CASSLNRANEKLFF. DNA for the CDR3: TGTGCCAGCAGTTTGAACAGGGCTAATGAAAAACTGTTTTTT. V is TRBV12-3 or TRBV12-4 and J is TRBJ1-4, with D possibly being TRBD1 (6 bases). The V and J ends lost 3 bases and 3 bases respectively, with 8 bases between them. The CDR3 consists of 14 residues.